Listed below are T cell receptor beta chains from one sample, sequenced in a study of CD8+CD57+ T cells in acquired aplastic anemia. One entry per CDR3 protein, called by TCRdb with MiXCR from the reads. The table lists a few hundred thousand distinct CDR3 sequences, 60% to 80% of them singletons. The sequenced sample was sorted CD4+, CD8+, or CD8+CD57+ T cells (not recorded which) from PBMCs. The receptors come from a human donor in good health, serving as a control. Each CDR3 is given with its conserved first and last residue. A D gene is named only where the DNA matches it firmly. Part of the rows lack a size; the others show once, few, many or a class for expanded clones.

D | size | J | V | CDR3 | DNA
NA | NA | TRBJ2-3 | TRBV7-2 | CASSLATGGTQGTYF | TGTGCCAGCAGCTTAGCAACTGGCGGGACGCAGGGGACGTATTTT
NA | many | TRBJ1-2 | TRBV4-3 | CASSQDPDSAIYGYTF | TGCGCCAGCAGCCAAGATCCCGACAGCGCTATTTATGGCTACACCTTC
NA | NA | TRBJ1-5 | TRBV5-1 | CASSLAQADCQPQHF | TGTGCCAGCAGCTTGGCGCAAGCTGATTGTCAGCCCCAGCATTTT
TRBD2 | once | TRBJ2-3 | TRBV29-1 | CSVTTSGGPDTQYF | TGCAGCGTCACGACTAGCGGGGGCCCAGATACGCAGTATTTT
NA | NA | TRBJ1-6 | TRBV7-2 | CASSQGGNSPLHF | TGTGCCAGCAGCCAGGGAGGCAATTCACCCCTCCACTTT
TRBD2 | NA | TRBJ2-3 | TRBV5-4 | CASSSAPSGTSTDTQYF | TGTGCCAGCAGCTCGGCGCCTAGCGGGACTAGCACAGATACGCAGTATTTT
NA | NA | TRBJ1-6 | TRBV7-8 | CASSLDTGCSSPLHF | TGTGCCAGCAGTCTCGACACGGGGTGTAGTTCACCCCTCCACTTT
NA | NA | TRBJ2-1 | TRBV5-1 | CASSFAGDPHEQFF | TGCGCCAGCAGCTTTGCCGGGGATCCCCATGAGCAGTTCTTC
NA | NA | TRBJ1-5 | TRBV12-5 | CASRHPTDRNGNQPQHF | TGTGCCAGCAGACACCCAACTGACAGGAACGGCAATCAGCCCCAGCATTTT
NA | many | TRBJ1-1 | TRBV10-3 | CAISESIWTRDTEAFF | TGTGCCATCAGTGAGTCGATCTGGACAAGGGACACTGAAGCTTTCTTT
TRBD2 | NA | TRBJ2-2 | TRBV5-1 | CASSPFPGTSGNTGELFF | TGCGCCAGCAGCCCGTTCCCAGGGACTAGCGGGAACACCGGGGAGCTGTTTTTT
TRBD2 | NA | TRBJ2-1 | TRBV7-9 | CAKTAGGPISSYNEQFF | TGTGCCAAGACCGCGGGGGGGCCAATAAGCTCCTACAATGAGCAGTTCTTC
TRBD1 | NA | TRBJ1-2 | TRBV6-6 | CASSYQKGAGSGYTF | TGTGCCAGCAGTTACCAGAAGGGGGCCGGGAGTGGCTACACCTTC
NA | NA | TRBJ2-5 | TRBV24-1 | CATSEPETQYF | TGTGCCACCAGTGAACCAGAGACCCAGTACTTC
TRBD1 | many | TRBJ1-3 | TRBV5-8 | CAVNRGSGNTIYF | TGTGCCGTAAACAGGGGCTCTGGAAACACCATATATTTT
NA | once | TRBJ2-1 | TRBV7-6 | CASRSGSISPGIFF | TGTGCCAGCAGATCGGGGAGTATCAGCCCCGGCATTTTCTTC
NA | many | TRBJ1-2 | TRBV30 | CAWAHGVGYTF | TGTGCCTGGGCCCATGGAGTCGGCTACACCTTC
NA | NA | TRBJ1-1 | TRBV11-2 | CASSDAKQGRVFF | TGTGCCAGCAGCGACGCGAAGCAGGGGCGGGTTTTCTTT
TRBD1 | many | TRBJ1-2 | TRBV27 | CASSQGQGSVYGYTF | TGTGCCAGCAGTCAAGGACAGGGGTCAGTCTATGGCTACACCTTC
NA | once | TRBJ2-3 | TRBV5-4 | CASSLGQGGDTDTQYF | TGTGCCAGCAGCTTGGGTCAGGGCGGAGACACAGATACGCAGTATTTT
TRBD2 | many | TRBJ2-1 | TRBV11-2 | CASSARLAGEQFF | TGTGCCAGCAGCGCAAGACTAGCGGGGGAGCAGTTCTTC
NA | NA | TRBJ2-7 | TRBV29-1 | CSRRTERNYEQYF | TGCAGCAGAAGGACAGAGCGTAACTACGAGCAGTACTTC
NA | once | TRBJ2-7 | TRBV12-3/TRBV12-4 | CATGEQAEQYEQYF | TGTGCCACCGGGGAACAGGCCGAACAATACGAGCAGTACTTC
NA | NA | TRBJ1-1 | TRBV7-9 | CASVDEETQYFGPF | NA
NA | NA | TRBJ2-7 | TRBV7-2 | CASSNQETQYFGPF | NA
NA | NA | TRBJ1-1 | TRBV20-1 | CSARPPADNF | TGCAGTGCTAGACCCCCTGCGGATAATTTT
TRBD2 | many | TRBJ2-5 | TRBV20-1 | CSYQSAGGLETQYF | TGCAGTTATCAATCCGCGGGGGGGCTTGAGACCCAGTACTTC
NA | NA | TRBJ2-7 | TRBV6-5 | CASSQDTQANYGQYF | TGTGCCAGCAGTCAAGATACACAGGCGAACTACGGGCAGTACTTC
TRBD1 | NA | TRBJ2-5 | TRBV19 | CASSIMTGDQPQYF | TGTGCCAGTAGTATAATGACAGGGGATCAGCCCCAGTACTTC
TRBD1 | NA | TRBJ2-3 | TRBV12-3/TRBV12-4 | CASSSEGTGTDTQYF | TGTGCCAGCAGTTCAGAGGGGACAGGGACAGATACGCAGTATTTT